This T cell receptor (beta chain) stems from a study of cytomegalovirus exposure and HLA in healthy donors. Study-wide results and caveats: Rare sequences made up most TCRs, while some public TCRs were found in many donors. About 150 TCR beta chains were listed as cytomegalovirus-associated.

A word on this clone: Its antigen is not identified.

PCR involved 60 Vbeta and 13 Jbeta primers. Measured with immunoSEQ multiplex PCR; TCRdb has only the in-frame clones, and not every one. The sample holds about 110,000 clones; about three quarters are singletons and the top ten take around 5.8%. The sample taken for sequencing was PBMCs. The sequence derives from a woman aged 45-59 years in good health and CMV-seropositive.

The CDR3 DNA sequence: TGTGCCAGCAGTCCGGACAGGCTATACTACGAGCAGTACTTC. Residues: CASSPDRLYYEQYF. This rearrangement joins TRBV6-5 to TRBJ2-7, with 7 bases matching TRBD1. The trim removed 5 bases at V and 3 bases at J, leaving 7 bases unmatched. The CDR3 loop spans 14 amino acids. The V gene's germline CDR1 is MNHEY and CDR2 SVGAGI.